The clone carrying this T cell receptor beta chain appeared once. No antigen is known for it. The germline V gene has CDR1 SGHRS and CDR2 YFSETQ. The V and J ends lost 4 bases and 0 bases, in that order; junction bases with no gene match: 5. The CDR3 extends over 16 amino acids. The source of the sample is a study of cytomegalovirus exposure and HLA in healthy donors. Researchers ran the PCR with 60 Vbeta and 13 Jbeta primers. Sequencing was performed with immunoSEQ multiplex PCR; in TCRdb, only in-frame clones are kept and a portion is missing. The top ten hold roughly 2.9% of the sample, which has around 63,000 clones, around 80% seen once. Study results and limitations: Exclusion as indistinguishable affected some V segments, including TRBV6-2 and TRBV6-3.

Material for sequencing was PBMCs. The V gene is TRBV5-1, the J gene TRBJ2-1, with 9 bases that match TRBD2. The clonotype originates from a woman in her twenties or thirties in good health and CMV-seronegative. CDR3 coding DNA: TGCGCCAGCAGCCAAGCGGGGGGAGGCTCCTACAATGAGCAGTTCTTC. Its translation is CASSQAGGGSYNEQFF. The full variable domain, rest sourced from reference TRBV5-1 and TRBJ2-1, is KAGVTQTPRYLIKTRGQQVTLSCSPISGHRSVSWYQQTPGQGLQFLFEYFSETQRNKGNFPGRFSGRQFSNSRSEMNVSTLELGDSALYLCASSQAGGGSYNEQFFGPGTRLTVL.